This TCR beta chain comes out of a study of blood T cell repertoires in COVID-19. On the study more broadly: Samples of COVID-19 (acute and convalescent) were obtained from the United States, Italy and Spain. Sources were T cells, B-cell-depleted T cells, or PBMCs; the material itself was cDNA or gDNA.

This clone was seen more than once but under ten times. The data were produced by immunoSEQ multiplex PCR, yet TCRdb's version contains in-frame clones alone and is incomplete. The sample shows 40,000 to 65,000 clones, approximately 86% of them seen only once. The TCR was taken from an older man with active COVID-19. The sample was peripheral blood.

CDR3 DNA sequence: TGTGCCTGGAGTTCGTTCGATCAGCCCCAGCATTTT. Translating it yields CAWSSFDQPQHF. The genes are TRBV30 and TRBJ1-5; no firm D call. The CDR3 is 12 residues long. The V gene lost 2 bases and the J gene lost 5 bases, with 7 bases spanning the gap. Germline values: CDR1 GTSNPN, CDR2 SVGIG (reference sequence).